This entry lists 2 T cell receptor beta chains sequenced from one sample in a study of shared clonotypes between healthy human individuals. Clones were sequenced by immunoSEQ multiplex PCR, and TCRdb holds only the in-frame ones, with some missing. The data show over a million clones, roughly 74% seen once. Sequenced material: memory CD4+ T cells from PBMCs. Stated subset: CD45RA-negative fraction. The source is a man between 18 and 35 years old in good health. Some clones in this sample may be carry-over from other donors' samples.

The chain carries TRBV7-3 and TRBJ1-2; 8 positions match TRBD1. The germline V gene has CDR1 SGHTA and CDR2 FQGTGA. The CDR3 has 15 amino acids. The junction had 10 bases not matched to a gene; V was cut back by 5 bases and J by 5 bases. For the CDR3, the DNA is TGTGCCAGCAGCCCCGCCCCGGGACAGGAATATGGCTACACCTTC. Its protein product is CASSPAPGQEYGYTF. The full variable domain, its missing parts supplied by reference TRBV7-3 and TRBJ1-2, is GAGVSQTPSNKVTEKGKYVELRCDPISGHTALYWYRQSLGQGPEFLIYFQGTGAADDSGLPNDRFFAVRPEGSVSTLKIQRTERGDSAVYLCASSPAPGQEYGYTFGSGTRLTVV.

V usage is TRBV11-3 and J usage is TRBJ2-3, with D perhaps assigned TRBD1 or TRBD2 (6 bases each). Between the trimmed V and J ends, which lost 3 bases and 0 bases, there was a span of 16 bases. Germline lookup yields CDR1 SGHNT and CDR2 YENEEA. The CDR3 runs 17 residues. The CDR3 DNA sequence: TGTGCCAGCAGCTTTGGTGAGGGGGGAGCGAGCACAGATACGCAGTATTTT. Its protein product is CASSFGEGGASTDTQYF.